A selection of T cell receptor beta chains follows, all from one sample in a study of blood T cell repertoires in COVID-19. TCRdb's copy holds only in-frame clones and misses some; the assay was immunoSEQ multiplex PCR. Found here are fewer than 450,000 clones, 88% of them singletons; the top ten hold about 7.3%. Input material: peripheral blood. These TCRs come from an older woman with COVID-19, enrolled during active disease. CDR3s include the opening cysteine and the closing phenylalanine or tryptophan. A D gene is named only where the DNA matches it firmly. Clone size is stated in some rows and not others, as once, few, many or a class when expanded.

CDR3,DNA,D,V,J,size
CASSLSKVGANSPLHF,TGTGCCAGCAGTTTATCGAAGGTGGGGGCGAATTCACCCCTCCACTTT,NA,TRBV27,TRBJ1-6,NA
CSVGRDRSTGELFF,TGCAGCGTTGGGAGGGATCGGAGCACCGGGGAGCTGTTTTTT,NA,TRBV29-1,TRBJ2-2,NA
CASSSGLSRGTEAFF,TGCGCCAGCAGCTCCGGACTCTCCAGGGGGACTGAAGCTTTCTTT,TRBD1,TRBV5-1,TRBJ1-1,NA
CASSHGQGYTGELFF,TGTGCCAGCAGCCACGGACAGGGATACACCGGGGAGCTGTTTTTT,TRBD1,TRBV5-8,TRBJ2-2,NA
CASSPTGGWGSPLHF,TGTGCCAGCAGTCCTACGGGGGGCTGGGGTTCACCCCTCCACTTT,NA,TRBV27,TRBJ1-6,NA
CASSIGQGPYGYTF,TGTGCCAGCAGCATAGGACAGGGGCCCTATGGCTACACCTTC,TRBD1,TRBV4-2,TRBJ1-2,NA
CASKVRATRGFNEKLFF,TGTGCCAGCAAAGTACGGGCTACTAGAGGTTTTAATGAAAAACTGTTTTTT,NA,TRBV2,TRBJ1-4,NA
CATSEGQGANEKLFF,TGTGCCACCAGTGAAGGACAGGGTGCTAATGAAAAACTGTTTTTT,TRBD1,TRBV24-1,TRBJ1-4,NA
CASSEQGQVEAFF,TGTGCCAGCAGCGAACAGGGGCAGGTTGAAGCTTTCTTT,TRBD1,TRBV14,TRBJ1-1,NA
CASSTTGSYEQYF,TGTGCCAGCAGCACCACCGGGTCCTACGAGCAGTACTTC,NA,TRBV7-9,TRBJ2-7,NA
CASRSEDRSSYEQYF,TGCGCCAGCAGGTCCGAGGACAGAAGCTCCTACGAGCAGTACTTC,NA,TRBV5-1,TRBJ2-7,NA
CASSLGREVGTDTQYF,TGTGCCAGCAGCTTAGGCCGGGAGGTGGGGACAGATACGCAGTATTTT,TRBD2,TRBV7-9,TRBJ2-3,NA
CASSGPGGLDTQYF,TGTGCCAGCAGCGGGCCAGGGGGTCTAGATACGCAGTATTTT,TRBD1,TRBV2,TRBJ2-3,NA
CASSLFRDEQYF,TGTGCCAGCAGTTTATTCCGGGACGAGCAGTACTTC,NA,TRBV28,TRBJ2-7,NA
CASSRNPGQNTGELFF,TGTGCCAGCAGCCGAAACCCCGGACAGAACACCGGGGAGCTGTTTTTT,NA,TRBV27,TRBJ2-2,NA
CAWSVSGGIQYF,TGTGCCTGGAGTGTAAGCGGGGGGATTCAGTACTTC,TRBD2,TRBV30,TRBJ2-4,NA
CATSESTGATNEKLFF,TGTGCCACCAGTGAGAGCACAGGGGCAACTAATGAAAAACTGTTTTTT,TRBD1,TRBV24-1,TRBJ1-4,NA
CASSVGGADTEAFF,TGCGCCAGCAGTGTTGGAGGGGCAGACACTGAAGCTTTCTTT,NA,TRBV10-1,TRBJ1-1,NA
CASSPFDRGGANVLTF,TGTGCCAGCAGTCCCTTCGACAGGGGAGGGGCCAACGTCCTGACTTTC,TRBD1,TRBV27,TRBJ2-6,NA
CASRDRQGIFGYTF,TGTGCCAGCAGGGATAGACAGGGGATCTTTGGCTACACCTTC,TRBD1,TRBV28,TRBJ1-2,NA
CASSLWTGQETQYF,TGTGCCAGCAGCCTCTGGACAGGGCAAGAGACCCAGTACTTC,TRBD1,TRBV7-7,TRBJ2-5,NA
CASSEMTARREQFF,TGTGCCAGCAGTGAAATGACCGCCCGGAGGGAGCAGTTCTTC,NA,TRBV6-1,TRBJ2-1,once
CASSSVGQGSHEQYF,TGTGCCAGCAGCTCGGTGGGACAGGGGTCCCACGAGCAGTACTTC,TRBD1,TRBV11-2,TRBJ2-7,NA
CASSLARADTQYF,TGTGCCAGCAGCTTGGCTAGAGCAGATACGCAGTATTTT,NA,TRBV5-6,TRBJ2-3,NA
CASSDSRYNEQFF,TGTGCCAGCAGTGACTCTAGATACAATGAGCAGTTCTTC,NA,TRBV2,TRBJ2-1,NA
CASSIDKDMGYTF,TGTGCCAGTAGTATAGATAAGGACATGGGCTACACCTTC,NA,TRBV19,TRBJ1-2,once
CASSSGDRSNEQFF,TGTGCCAGCAGCTCCGGGGACAGATCCAATGAGCAGTTCTTC,TRBD1,TRBV7-6,TRBJ2-1,once
CASSRQFTEAFF,TGTGCCAGCAGCCGACAGTTCACTGAAGCTTTCTTT,NA,TRBV5-8,TRBJ1-1,NA
CASSPGRNYGYTF,TGTGCCAGCAGCCCCGGGAGAAACTATGGCTACACCTTC,NA,TRBV7-8,TRBJ1-2,NA
CASGTATNEKLFF,TGCGCCAGCGGGACAGCAACTAATGAAAAACTGTTTTTT,TRBD1,TRBV10-2,TRBJ1-4,NA
CASGLVQVPLGETQYF,TGTGCTAGTGGTTTGGTACAGGTCCCCCTTGGAGAGACCCAGTACTTC,NA,TRBV12-5,TRBJ2-5,NA
CASSSRQGYEQFF,TGTGCCAGCAGCTCAAGACAGGGGTATGAGCAGTTCTTC,TRBD1,TRBV7-2,TRBJ2-1,NA
CASSRSGLEQFF,TGTGCCAGCAGCCGTTCAGGCTTAGAGCAGTTCTTC,NA,TRBV7-2,TRBJ2-1,NA
CASSPGRSNTEAFF,TGTGCCAGCTCACCGGGGCGGTCGAACACTGAAGCTTTCTTT,NA,TRBV18,TRBJ1-1,NA
CASTQTGGSTEAFF,TGTGCCAGCACCCAAACAGGGGGGAGCACTGAAGCTTTCTTT,TRBD1,TRBV6-5,TRBJ1-1,NA
CASSLGQPSGYTF,TGCGCCAGCAGCTTGGGACAACCCAGTGGCTACACCTTC,NA,TRBV5-1,TRBJ1-2,NA
CASSPGLPSTDTQYF,TGTGCCAGCAGCCCGGGACTTCCCTCCACAGATACGCAGTATTTT,NA,TRBV7-9,TRBJ2-3,NA
CASSLPRGRNSPLHF,TGTGCCAGCAGTTTACCCAGGGGGCGTAACTCACCCCTCCACTTT,TRBD1,TRBV28,TRBJ1-6,NA
CASSPRTGGAYGYTF,TGTGCCAGCAGCCCCCGGACAGGGGGCGCCTATGGCTACACCTTC,TRBD1,TRBV7-2,TRBJ1-2,once
CAWRTGSNSPLHF,TGTGCCTGGAGAACGGGTAGTAATTCACCCCTCCACTTT,NA,TRBV30,TRBJ1-6,NA
CASSLAGGQGAYEQYF,TGTGCCAGCAGCTTAGCAGGCGGACAGGGGGCCTACGAGCAGTACTTC,TRBD1,TRBV7-2,TRBJ2-7,NA
CSALGQVEQYF,TGCAGTGCCCTGGGTCAGGTCGAGCAGTACTTC,NA,TRBV20-1,TRBJ2-7,NA
CASSDRGTRSNQPQHF,TGTGCCAGTTCCGACAGAGGCACAAGAAGCAATCAGCCCCAGCATTTT,NA,TRBV19,TRBJ1-5,NA
CASTTPREGGPPLHF,TGTGCCAGCACTACACCTAGAGAGGGGGGGCCACCCCTCCACTTT,NA,TRBV28,TRBJ1-6,NA
CASSRPGAGDTQYF,TGTGCCAGCAGCCGCCCTGGGGCCGGGGATACGCAGTATTTT,NA,TRBV6-6,TRBJ2-3,NA
CASSPPEGYNTEAFF,TGTGCCAGCTCACCACCGGAGGGATATAACACTGAAGCTTTCTTT,NA,TRBV18,TRBJ1-1,NA
CATSDYTGDTGELFF,TGTGCCACCAGTGATTACACAGGAGATACCGGGGAGCTGTTTTTT,NA,TRBV24-1,TRBJ2-2,NA
CASSPGEGYEKLFF,TGTGCCAGCAGCCCAGGGGAGGGGTATGAAAAACTGTTTTTT,NA,TRBV7-2,TRBJ1-4,NA
CASSIDEGGPAIQYF,TGTGCCAGTAGTATAGATGAGGGGGGGCCGGCCATTCAGTACTTC,NA,TRBV19,TRBJ2-4,few
CASSLDSGYEKLFF,TGTGCCAGCAGCCTTGACAGTGGCTATGAAAAACTGTTTTTT,NA,TRBV3-1/TRBV3-2,TRBJ1-4,NA
CASSEAGDRFGEQYF,TGTGCCAGCAGTGAAGCTGGGGACAGGTTCGGCGAGCAGTACTTC,TRBD1,TRBV2,TRBJ2-7,NA
CASSLALGAGRTEAFF,TGTGCCAGCAGCTTAGCTCTAGGGGCAGGGCGAACTGAAGCTTTCTTT,NA,TRBV7-9,TRBJ1-1,NA
CATSGVGAQAEAFF,TGTGCCACCAGTGGGGTGGGGGCGCAGGCTGAAGCTTTCTTT,NA,TRBV24-1,TRBJ1-1,NA